One sample yielded the 25 T cell receptor beta chains listed below, sequenced in a study of OX40 agonist ivuxolimab in advanced cancers. Measured with immunoSEQ multiplex PCR; TCRdb has only the in-frame clones, and not every one. This sample yields about 110,000 clones, of which 85% to 95% are seen a single time; about 0.67% belongs to the top ten. Sequences were derived from CD4+ or CD8+ T cells sorted from blood, sampled in a trial of the OX40 agonist ivuxolimab. The receptor source for this set is an adult with an advanced solid tumor such as melanoma, head and neck, liver or kidney cancer.

The count of this clone is one. The chain combines TRBV10-3 with TRBJ1-6, with TRBD1 matching 7 bases. This CDR3 comprises 12 residues. Germline CDR1 is ENHRY and CDR2 is SYGVKD. With 8 bases clipped from V and 5 bases from J, the junction kept 0 bases outside the gene matches. The CDR3 reads CAIGTDNSPLHF. The CDR3 coding sequence is TGTGCCATCGGGACAGATAATTCACCCCTCCACTTT.

J is TRBJ2-1 and V is TRBV30; D may be TRBD2 (5 bases). V gave up 3 bases and J gave up 0 bases, with 9 bases separating them. The V gene's germline CDR1 is GTSNPN and CDR2 SVGIG (reference sequence). The CDR3 runs 14 residues. CDR3 in amino acids: CAWRRASSYNEQFF. CDR3 DNA: TGTGCCTGGAGGCGGGCGAGCTCCTACAATGAGCAGTTCTTC.

A single count supports this clone. The V gene is TRBV7-2, the J gene TRBJ2-3; 12 bases agree with TRBD2. Germline V gives CDR1 SGHTA, CDR2 FQGNSA. CDR3 length equals 18 residues. V lost 5 bases, J lost 2 bases, and 11 bases stayed unmatched. CDR3 in DNA: TGTGCCAGCAGCATAACCGCACTAGCGGGGGGTATCACAGATACGCAGTATTTT. This translates into CASSITALAGGITDTQYF.

The J gene is TRBJ1-2, the V gene TRBV29-1; no reliable D call. Trimming took 0 bases from V and 7 from J, leaving 6 bases between them. The CDR3 has 11 amino acids. In germline, CDR1 is SQVTM, CDR2 ANQGSEA. The CDR3 sequence is CSVEDGGGYTF. In nucleotides, the CDR3 is TGCAGCGTTGAAGACGGCGGTGGCTACACCTTC.

The CDR3 here is CASIGTGLGGELFF. The DNA for the CDR3 is TGTGCCAGCATCGGGACAGGGTTGGGCGGGGAGCTGTTTTTT. The chain links TRBV7-8 to TRBJ2-2, with TRBD1 identical over 9 bases. The V and J ends lost 7 bases and 7 bases, in that order; junction bases with no gene match: 7. Looked up from germline, CDR1 is SGHVS and CDR2 is FQNEAQ. The CDR3 runs to 14 residues.

The DNA of the CDR3 is TGTGCCAGCAGCTTAGTCGCGGGTGGCGAGACCCAGTACTTC. This sequence encodes CASSLVAGGETQYF. J is TRBJ2-5 and V is TRBV7-3; maybe TRBD2 (5 bases). CDR3 length: 14 amino acids. Trimming cost V 2 bases and J 5 bases, with 12 bases left between them. Looked up from germline, CDR1 is SGHTA and CDR2 is FQGTGA.

V usage is TRBV14 and J usage is TRBJ2-5; D gene uncertain. V was cut by 1 base and J by 5 bases, with 8 bases left in between. Germline V CDR1 and CDR2: SGHDN, FVKESK. The CDR3 spans 13 residues. The CDR3 sequence is CASSQGRLETQYF. The CDR3 DNA is TGTGCCAGCAGCCAAGGACGATTGGAGACCCAGTACTTC.

This rearrangement joins TRBV6-1 to TRBJ1-5; D ambiguous. The CDR3 runs 17 residues. Germline lookup yields CDR1 MNHNS and CDR2 SASEGT. V was cut by 1 base and J by 3 bases, with 16 bases left in between. The CDR3, as DNA: TGTGCCAGCAGTGAAGTGGAGTTAAGGAGTGCCAATCAGCCCCAGCATTTT. Residues: CASSEVELRSANQPQHF.

A single count supports this clone. The chain has TRBV6-4 and TRBJ2-2, with D possibly being TRBD1 or TRBD2 (5 bases each). CDR1 and CDR2 (germline): MRHNA, SNTAGT. The CDR3 totals 14 residues. The V gene lost 8 bases and the J gene lost 3 bases, with 13 bases spanning the gap. The DNA for the CDR3 is TGTGCCAGCGGCCGGGACCTAGACACCGGGGAGCTGTTTTTT. This sequence encodes CASGRDLDTGELFF.

The rearrangement joins TRBV10-1 to TRBJ2-1; TRBD2 aligns across 8 bases. The CDR3 consists of 14 residues. Germline-derived CDR1 and CDR2 are WNHNN and SYGVQD (reference sequence). The V segment lost 4 bases and the J segment 5 bases; nucleotides outside the gene matches: 4. CDR3 DNA sequence: TGCGCCAGCAGTGGAGCGGGGGCTAACAATGAGCAGTTCTTC. Its protein is CASSGAGANNEQFF.

The V gene is TRBV5-1, the J gene TRBJ1-2; weak D call: TRBD1 (5 bases). Germline V gene sequence: CDR1 SGHRS, CDR2 YFSETQ. The CDR3 loop spans 13 amino acids. The V end lost 2 bases, the J end lost 8 bases, and 13 bases lay between the germline ends. CDR3 residues: CASSLTTWDGYTF. CDR3 sequence (DNA): TGCGCCAGCAGCTTAACCACCTGGGACGGCTACACCTTC.

The chain uses TRBV6-1 and TRBJ1-2; tentatively, D is TRBD1 (5 bases). Germline V gene lookup returns CDR1 MNHNS and CDR2 SASEGT. V lost 6 bases to trimming and J lost 6 bases, with 17 bases between them. The CDR3 is 14 amino acids. The CDR3 sequence: CASRGGEGVDGYTF. CDR3 bases: TGTGCCAGCAGGGGGGGAGAGGGAGTGGATGGCTACACCTTC.

V usage is TRBV28 and J usage is TRBJ1-4; TRBD1 aligns across 7 bases. With V trimmed by 3 bases and J by 7 bases, 5 bases remained unmatched. The CDR3 runs to 14 residues. Germline CDR1 and CDR2: MDHEN and SYDVKM. The CDR3 is CASSLPRTGEKLFF. The CDR3 DNA follows: TGTGCCAGCAGTTTGCCCCGGACAGGTGAAAAACTGTTTTTT.

The chain uses TRBV29-1 and TRBJ2-7; D call uncertain. Germline CDR1 SQVTM, CDR2 ANQGSEA. The V gene lost 4 bases and the J gene lost 0 bases, with 4 bases spanning the gap. The length of the CDR3 is 11 residues. CDR3 nucleotides: TGCAGCGTTGGAAGCTCCTACGAGCAGTACTTC. Translating gives CSVGSSYEQYF.

The genes are TRBV6-1 and TRBJ1-4; 7 bases align to TRBD1. The CDR3 sequence is 15 residues long. From germline, CDR1 is MNHNS and CDR2 SASEGT. Germline trimming cut 4 bases from V and 4 bases from J; bases unmatched to any gene: 6. In nucleotides, the CDR3 is TGTGCCAGCAGTGTCTGGACAGGTTTTAATGAAAAACTGTTTTTT. Protein sequence: CASSVWTGFNEKLFF.

The rearrangement uses TRBV6-5 and TRBJ1-1; D perhaps matches TRBD1 (6 bases). The CDR3 totals 14 residues. V gave up 6 bases and J gave up 1 base, with 12 bases separating them. CDR1 and CDR2 from the germline V gene are MNHEY and SVGAGI. CDR3 residues: CASSPSTGNTEAFF. CDR3 DNA sequence: TGTGCCAGCAGCCCATCGACAGGGAACACTGAAGCTTTCTTT.

The chain combines TRBV7-6 with TRBJ1-1; TRBD1 matches 10 bases. The CDR3 is 19 amino acids. J was trimmed by 2 bases and V by 2 bases; bases with no gene match: 14. CDR1 is SGHVS and CDR2 is FNYEAQ in the germline V gene. CDR3 coding DNA: TGTGCCAGCAGCTTATACCCGACAGGGGGCTTGGACTATAACACTGAAGCTTTCTTT. It codes for CASSLYPTGGLDYNTEAFF.

This chain links TRBV7-9 with TRBJ2-5, with 8 bases identical to TRBD1. This CDR3 is 16 amino acids long. Germline V lookup: CDR1 SEHNR, CDR2 FQNEAQ (reference sequence). V trimming: 1 base; J trimming: 4 bases; junction bases outside the gene matches: 8. CDR3 sequence reads: CASSLGQGAFGETQYF. CDR3 in DNA: TGTGCCAGCAGCTTAGGTCAGGGGGCCTTTGGAGAGACCCAGTACTTC.

The chain combines TRBV15 with TRBJ2-1; D uncertain. CDR3 length equals 13 residues. V was clipped by 3 bases and J by 3 bases, with 6 bases between them. Per the germline V gene, CDR1 is LNHNV and CDR2 is YYDKDF (reference sequence). The CDR3 here is CATSSALYNEQFF. CDR3 in DNA: TGTGCCACCAGCAGTGCCCTCTACAATGAGCAGTTCTTC.

J is TRBJ1-5 and V is TRBV18; D unclear. Germline V lookup: CDR1 KGHSH, CDR2 LQKENI. The V and J ends lost 5 bases and 7 bases respectively, with 21 bases between them. The CDR3 is 16 residues long. The CDR3 is CASSAFPAPEGQPQHF. The DNA for the CDR3 is TGTGCCAGCTCAGCTTTTCCGGCCCCTGAGGGCCAGCCCCAGCATTTT.

The chain carries TRBV19 and TRBJ1-1; TRBD1 matches at 10 bases. CDR1 is LNHDA and CDR2 is SQIVND in the germline V gene (reference sequence). V lost 5 bases and J lost 6; bases outside the gene matches: 12. The CDR3 runs to 16 residues. For the CDR3, the DNA is TGTGCCAGTAGTGCCGGACAGGGGGAGAGGTTGGCTGAAGCTTTCTTT. Translation: CASSAGQGERLAEAFF.

This clone has a single count. The chain combines TRBV5-4 with TRBJ2-7; D is possibly TRBD2 (6 bases). V was clipped by 1 base and J by 6 bases, with 11 bases between them. The germline V gene encodes CDR1 SGHNT and CDR2 YYREEE (reference sequence). This CDR3 contains 13 residues. CDR3 DNA: TGTGCCAGCAGCTTGAGTCCGGGAGCCGAGCAGTACTTC. It codes for CASSLSPGAEQYF.

This chain uses TRBV21-1 with TRBJ1-5; the table's D call of TRBD1 was not tested on the DNA. TRBV21-1 is noted as a pseudogene. This CDR3 has 16 amino acids. CDR3 sequence: CASTRGEVCDNQPQHF. In DNA form, the CDR3 reads TGTGCCAGCACCAGGGGTGAGGTTTGTGACAATCAGCCCCAGCATTTT.

The chain recombines TRBV5-8 with TRBJ1-1; D ambiguous. The CDR3 spans 14 residues. V lost 4 bases to trimming and J lost 1 base, with 11 bases between them. Per the germline V gene, CDR1 is SGHTS and CDR2 is YDEGEE. CDR3 sequence: CASSRWEGNTEAFF. CDR3 DNA: TGTGCCAGCAGCCGGTGGGAGGGGAACACTGAAGCTTTCTTT.

This clone came up a few times. This sequence joins TRBV2 and TRBJ1-5; no definite D call. Germline CDR1 reads SNHLY; CDR2 reads FYNNEI. There are 13 residues in the CDR3. V dropped 11 bases and J dropped 1 base, with 12 bases sitting between them. The DNA of the CDR3 is TGTGCCTCCCGGTCCCTAAGCAATCAGCCCCAGCATTTT. It codes for CASRSLSNQPQHF.